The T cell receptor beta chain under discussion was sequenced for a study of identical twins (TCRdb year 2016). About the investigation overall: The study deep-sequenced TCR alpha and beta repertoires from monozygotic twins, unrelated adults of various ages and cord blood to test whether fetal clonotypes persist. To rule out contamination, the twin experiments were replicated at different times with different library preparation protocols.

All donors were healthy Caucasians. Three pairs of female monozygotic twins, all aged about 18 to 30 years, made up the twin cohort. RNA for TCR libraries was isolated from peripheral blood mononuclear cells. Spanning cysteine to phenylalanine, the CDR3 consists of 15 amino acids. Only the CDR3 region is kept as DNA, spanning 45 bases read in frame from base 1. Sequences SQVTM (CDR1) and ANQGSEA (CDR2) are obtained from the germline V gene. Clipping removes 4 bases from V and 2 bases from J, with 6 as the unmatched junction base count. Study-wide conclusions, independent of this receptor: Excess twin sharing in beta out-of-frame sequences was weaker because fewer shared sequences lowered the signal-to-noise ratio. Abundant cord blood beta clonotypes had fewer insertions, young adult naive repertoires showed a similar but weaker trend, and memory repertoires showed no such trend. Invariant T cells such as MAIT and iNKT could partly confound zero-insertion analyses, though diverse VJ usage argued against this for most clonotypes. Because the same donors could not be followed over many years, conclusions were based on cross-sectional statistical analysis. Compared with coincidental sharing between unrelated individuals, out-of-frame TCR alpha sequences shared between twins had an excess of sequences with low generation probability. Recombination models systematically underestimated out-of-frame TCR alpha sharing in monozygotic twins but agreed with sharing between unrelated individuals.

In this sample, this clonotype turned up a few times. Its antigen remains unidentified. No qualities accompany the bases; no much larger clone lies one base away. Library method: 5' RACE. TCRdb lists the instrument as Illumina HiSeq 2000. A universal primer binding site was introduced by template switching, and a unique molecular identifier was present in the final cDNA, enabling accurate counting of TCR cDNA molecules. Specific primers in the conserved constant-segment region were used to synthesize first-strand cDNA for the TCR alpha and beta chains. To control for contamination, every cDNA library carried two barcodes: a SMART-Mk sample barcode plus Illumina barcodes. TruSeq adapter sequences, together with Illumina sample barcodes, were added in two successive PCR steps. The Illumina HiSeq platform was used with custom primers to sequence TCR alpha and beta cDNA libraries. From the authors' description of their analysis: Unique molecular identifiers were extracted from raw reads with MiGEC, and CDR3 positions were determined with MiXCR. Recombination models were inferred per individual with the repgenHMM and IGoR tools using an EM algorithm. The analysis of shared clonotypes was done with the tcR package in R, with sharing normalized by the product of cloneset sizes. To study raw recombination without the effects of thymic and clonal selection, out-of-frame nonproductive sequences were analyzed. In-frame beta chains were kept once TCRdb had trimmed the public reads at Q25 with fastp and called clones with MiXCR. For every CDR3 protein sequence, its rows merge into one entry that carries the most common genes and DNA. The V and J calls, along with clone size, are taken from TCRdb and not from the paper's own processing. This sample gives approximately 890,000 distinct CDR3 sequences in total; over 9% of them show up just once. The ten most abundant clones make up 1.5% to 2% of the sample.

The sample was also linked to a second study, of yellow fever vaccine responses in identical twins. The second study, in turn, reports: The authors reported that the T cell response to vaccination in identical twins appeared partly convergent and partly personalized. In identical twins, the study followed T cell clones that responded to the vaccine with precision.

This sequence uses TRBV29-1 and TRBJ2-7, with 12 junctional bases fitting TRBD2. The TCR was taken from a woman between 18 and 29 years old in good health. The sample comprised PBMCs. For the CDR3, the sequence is CSVASTSGRTYEQYF. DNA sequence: TGCAGCGTTGCCTCCACTAGCGGGAGGACCTACGAGCAGTACTTC.